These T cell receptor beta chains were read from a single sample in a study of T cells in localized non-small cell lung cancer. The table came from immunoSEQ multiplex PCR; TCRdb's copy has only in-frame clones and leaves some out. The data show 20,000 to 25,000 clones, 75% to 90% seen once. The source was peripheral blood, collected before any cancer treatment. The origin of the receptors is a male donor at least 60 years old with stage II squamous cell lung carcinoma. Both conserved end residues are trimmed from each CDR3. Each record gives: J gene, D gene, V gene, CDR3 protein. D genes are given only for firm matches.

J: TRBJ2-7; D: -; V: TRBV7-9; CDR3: ASSLSLTDSYEQY
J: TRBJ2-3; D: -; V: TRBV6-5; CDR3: ASSYGTATLTQY
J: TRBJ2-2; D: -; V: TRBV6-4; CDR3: ASSDWGSGELF
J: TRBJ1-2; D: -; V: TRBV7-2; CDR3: ASSNRGFYGYT
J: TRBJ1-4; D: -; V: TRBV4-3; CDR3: ASSPLFGDGNEKLF
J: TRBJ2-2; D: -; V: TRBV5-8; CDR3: ASSGGPYTGELF
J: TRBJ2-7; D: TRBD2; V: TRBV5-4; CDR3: ASSPSSGLSYEQY
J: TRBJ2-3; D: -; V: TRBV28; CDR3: ASTSTGDTQY
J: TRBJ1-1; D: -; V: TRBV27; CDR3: ASSPRAGWDTEAF
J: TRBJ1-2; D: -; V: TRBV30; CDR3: ACSPGGSYGYT
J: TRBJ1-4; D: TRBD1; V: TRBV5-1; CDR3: ASSLPQGDEKLF
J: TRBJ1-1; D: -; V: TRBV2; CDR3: ASSEGRGRTEAF
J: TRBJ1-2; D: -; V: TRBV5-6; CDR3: ASSLDIYNYGYT
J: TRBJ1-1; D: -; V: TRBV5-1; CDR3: ASSLQGGNTEAF
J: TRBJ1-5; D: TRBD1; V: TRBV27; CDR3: ASSSQWGQGKGGNQPQH
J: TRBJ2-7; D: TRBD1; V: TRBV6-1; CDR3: ASGQGNEQY
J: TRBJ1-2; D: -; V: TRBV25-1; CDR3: ASSEFQGYGYT
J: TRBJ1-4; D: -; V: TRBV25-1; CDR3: ASSGQGVGNEKLF
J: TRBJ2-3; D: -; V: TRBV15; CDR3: ATSRAGARADTQY
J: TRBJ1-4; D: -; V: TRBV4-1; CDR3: ASSQDPGMANEKLF
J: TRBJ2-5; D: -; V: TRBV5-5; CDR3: ASSIDPGQNSETQY
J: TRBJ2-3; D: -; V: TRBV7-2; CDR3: ASSRGPGQGADTQY
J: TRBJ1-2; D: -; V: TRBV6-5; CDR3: ASTRGQGYGYT
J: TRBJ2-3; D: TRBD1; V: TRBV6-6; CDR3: ASSRGTGSGTDTQY
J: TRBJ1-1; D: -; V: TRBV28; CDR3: ASSVLRGRTEAF
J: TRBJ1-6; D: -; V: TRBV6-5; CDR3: ASREGGYNSPLH
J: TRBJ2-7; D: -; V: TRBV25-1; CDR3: ASSEQTGLYYEQY
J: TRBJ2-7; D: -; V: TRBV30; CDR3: AWSVIENTLYEQY
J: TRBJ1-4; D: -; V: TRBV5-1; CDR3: ASSRSFGAEKLF
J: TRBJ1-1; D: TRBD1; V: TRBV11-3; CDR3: ASSSGTGYEAF
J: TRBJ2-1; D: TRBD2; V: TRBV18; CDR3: ASSVLAERYNEQF
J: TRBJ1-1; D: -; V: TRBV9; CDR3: ASSVVDRNLMNTEAF
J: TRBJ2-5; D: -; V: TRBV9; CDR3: ASSGGGLGETQY
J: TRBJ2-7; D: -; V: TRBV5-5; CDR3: ASSFLRFRDPYEQY
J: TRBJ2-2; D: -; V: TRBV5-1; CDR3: ASSLGQDGELF
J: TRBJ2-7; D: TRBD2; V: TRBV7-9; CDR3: ASSTKSPLAGGPEQY
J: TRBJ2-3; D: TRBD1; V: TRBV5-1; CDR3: ASSSTGGSGTDTQY
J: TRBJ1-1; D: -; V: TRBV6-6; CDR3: ASIGPLGTEAF
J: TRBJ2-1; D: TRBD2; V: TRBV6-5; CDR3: ASRRRAGGYNEQF
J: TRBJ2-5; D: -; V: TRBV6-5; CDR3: ASPTGWETQY
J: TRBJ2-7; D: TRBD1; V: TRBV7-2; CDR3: ASSAGTAYEQY
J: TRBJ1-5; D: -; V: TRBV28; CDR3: ASSLGPSNQPQH
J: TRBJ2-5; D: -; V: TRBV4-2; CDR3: ASSYQGSQETQY
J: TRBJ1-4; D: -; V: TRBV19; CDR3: ASSPFPGTNEKLF
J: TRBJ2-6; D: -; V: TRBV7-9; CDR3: ASGSGAGANVLT
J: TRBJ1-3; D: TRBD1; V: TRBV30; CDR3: AWSVGTGGFSGNTIY
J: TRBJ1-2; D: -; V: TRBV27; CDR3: ASSFQSTARLNYGYT
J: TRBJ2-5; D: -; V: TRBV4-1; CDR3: ASSQGRGSGRETQY
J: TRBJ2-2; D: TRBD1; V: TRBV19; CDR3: ASTGTGNTGELF
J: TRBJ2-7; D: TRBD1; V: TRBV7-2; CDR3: ASSLDRGEWYEQY
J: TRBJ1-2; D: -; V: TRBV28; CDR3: ASSLAPGAGGYT